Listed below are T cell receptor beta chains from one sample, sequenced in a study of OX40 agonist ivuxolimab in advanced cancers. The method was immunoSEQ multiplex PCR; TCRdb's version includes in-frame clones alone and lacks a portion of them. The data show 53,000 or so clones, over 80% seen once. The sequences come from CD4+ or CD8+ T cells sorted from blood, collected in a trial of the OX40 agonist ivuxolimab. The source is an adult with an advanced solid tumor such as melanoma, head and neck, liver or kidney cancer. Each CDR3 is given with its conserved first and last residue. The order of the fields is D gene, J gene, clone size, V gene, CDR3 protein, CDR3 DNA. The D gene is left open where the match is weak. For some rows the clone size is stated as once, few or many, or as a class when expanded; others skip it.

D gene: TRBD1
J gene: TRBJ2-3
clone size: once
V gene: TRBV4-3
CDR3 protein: CASSPKTGADTQYF
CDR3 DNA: TGCGCCAGCAGCCCTAAGACAGGGGCAGATACGCAGTATTTT

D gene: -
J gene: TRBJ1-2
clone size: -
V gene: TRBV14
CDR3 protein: CASSQVISGKPIYGYTF
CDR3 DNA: TGTGCCAGCAGCCAAGTAATCAGTGGAAAACCAATCTATGGCTACACCTTC

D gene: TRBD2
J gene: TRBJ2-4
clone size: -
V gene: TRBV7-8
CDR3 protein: CASSANRLAGLGVKNIQYF
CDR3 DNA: TGTGCCAGCAGCGCGAATCGGCTAGCGGGACTAGGGGTCAAAAACATTCAGTACTTC

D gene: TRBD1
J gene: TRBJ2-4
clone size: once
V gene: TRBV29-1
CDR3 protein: CSVEARDRGNVGKNIQYF
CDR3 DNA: TGCAGCGTTGAAGCCCGGGACAGAGGGAATGTCGGCAAAAACATTCAGTACTTC

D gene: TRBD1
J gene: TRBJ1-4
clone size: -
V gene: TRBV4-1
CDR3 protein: CASSQGLVSGGGGFNEKLFF
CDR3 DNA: TGCGCCAGCAGCCAAGGGCTGGTGTCAGGGGGCGGAGGGTTTAATGAAAAACTGTTTTTT

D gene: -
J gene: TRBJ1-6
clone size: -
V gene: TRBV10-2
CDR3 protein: CASGTHSPLHF
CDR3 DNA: TGCGCCAGCGGGACACATTCACCCCTCCACTTT

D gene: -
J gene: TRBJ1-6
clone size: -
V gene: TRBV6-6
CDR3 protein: CASNVQGQGNSPLHF
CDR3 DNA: TGTGCCAGCAATGTGCAGGGTCAGGGGAATTCACCCCTCCACTTT

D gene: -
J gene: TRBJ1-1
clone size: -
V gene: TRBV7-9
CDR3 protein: CASSLSAWSAEAFF
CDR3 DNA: TGTGCCAGCAGCTTAAGTGCCTGGTCCGCTGAAGCTTTCTTT

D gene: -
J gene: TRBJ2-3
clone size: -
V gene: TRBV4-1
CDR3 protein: CASSRSVSRTDTQYF
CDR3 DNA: TGCGCCAGCAGCCGTTCGGTTTCACGCACAGATACGCAGTATTTT

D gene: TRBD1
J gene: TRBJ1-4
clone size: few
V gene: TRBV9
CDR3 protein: CASSETGTGEKLFF
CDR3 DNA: TGTGCCAGCAGCGAGACCGGGACAGGGGAAAAACTGTTTTTT

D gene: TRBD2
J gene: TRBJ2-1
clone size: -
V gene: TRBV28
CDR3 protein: CASSLSGTSMYEQFF
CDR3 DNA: TGTGCCAGCAGTCTATCCGGGACTAGTATGTATGAGCAGTTCTTC

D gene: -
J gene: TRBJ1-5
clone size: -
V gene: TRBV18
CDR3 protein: CASSPPEQPQHF
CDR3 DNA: TGTGCCAGCTCACCACCGGAACAGCCCCAGCATTTT

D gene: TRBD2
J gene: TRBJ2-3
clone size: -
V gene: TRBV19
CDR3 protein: CASSSAGGSTDTQYF
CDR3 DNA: TGTGCCAGTAGTTCGGCGGGAGGGTCCACAGATACGCAGTATTTT

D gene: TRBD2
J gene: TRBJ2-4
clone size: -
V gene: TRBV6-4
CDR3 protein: CASGTSGRNIQYF
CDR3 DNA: TGTGCCAGCGGGACTAGCGGGAGAAACATTCAGTACTTC

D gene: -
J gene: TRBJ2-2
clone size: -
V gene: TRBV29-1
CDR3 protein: CSVEGPQQTGGELFF
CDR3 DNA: TGCAGCGTTGAAGGTCCTCAACAGACCGGCGGGGAGCTGTTTTTT

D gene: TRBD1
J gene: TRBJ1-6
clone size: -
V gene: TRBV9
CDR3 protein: CASSVGVGGEAYSPLHF
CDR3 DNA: TGTGCCAGCAGCGTAGGGGTAGGGGGCGAAGCCTACTCACCCCTCCACTTT

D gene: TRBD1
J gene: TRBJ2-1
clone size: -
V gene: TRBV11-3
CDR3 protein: CASSLDTGGASREQFF
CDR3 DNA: TGTGCCAGCAGCTTAGATACAGGGGGCGCTTCCCGGGAGCAGTTCTTC

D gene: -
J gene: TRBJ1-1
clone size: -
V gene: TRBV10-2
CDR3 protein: CASSDQNRVEAFF
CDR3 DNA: TGCGCCAGCAGTGACCAAAACAGGGTTGAAGCTTTCTTT